This T cell receptor beta chain is from a study of cytomegalovirus exposure and HLA in healthy donors (TCRdb year 2017). With respect to the entire study: An earlier analysis of roughly 500 of the donors reported 250 to 300 Gb of sequence data and approximately 120 million unique TCR beta sequences obtained from approximately 180 million T cells. The study aimed to test whether signatures of past pathogen exposure could be identified by cataloging public T cell receptors. Donor age, sex, ethnicity and CMV serostatus were collected together with the repertoire data. Using immunosequencing, the study profiled T cell repertoires from some 670 subjects and related those repertoires to cytomegalovirus serostatus. To decide whether each TCR beta V gene segment behaved as functional or pseudogenic, an earlier analysis of approximately 620 of the donors relied on high-throughput TCR beta sequencing. To predict cytomegalovirus infection status, the study combined high-throughput TCR immunosequencing, statistical association of individual TCRs with disease status, and machine learning. Roughly 5 DR-DQ haplotypes were handled as single units for association and clustering because linkage in the cohort was strong. An early release covering roughly 580 HLA-typed donors comprised about 300 gigabases of sequencing data and 85 million to 100 million unique TCR sequences. Rather than using new phenotypic data, the later analysis identified candidate immune exposures from TCR beta sequences and from how often those sequences occurred across donors. Genome-wide SNP genotypes for about 65% of the roughly 670 donors were used in a later genetic analysis, which treated that subset as a discovery cohort. To study patterns of TCR occurrence, a later analysis re-analyzed previously published TCR beta repertoires from several hundred donors and added high-resolution HLA genotyping. Across 300 to 500 genotyped donors of the cohort, an average of roughly 250,000 unique TCR beta nucleotide sequences per donor were sequenced, and about a sixth of those sequences were non-productive. HLA typing included class I and class II loci at four-digit resolution. The number of donors typed differed by locus, with 629-630 for A, B, C, DRB1 and DQB1, more than 500 for DQA1, 606 for DPA1, and about 450 for DPB1. Among the roughly 400 genotyped donors, 81% belonged to the genetic ancestry cluster associated with self-reported Caucasian donors. A separate validation cohort of over 95 different subjects was used in addition to the roughly 640-subject first cohort. Every repertoire in the discovery cohort had been generated on one and the same sequencing platform. Points the paper makes about the study in general: The study gave a list of some 150 TCR beta chains associated with cytomegalovirus. Linkage disequilibrium might explain the correlated functional status among segregating V segments, but an unknown experimental factor could not be ruled out. According to a later genetic analysis, donors in an Asian-associated ancestry cluster had fewer N-insertions in productive TCRs than the approximately 630-donor mean. Immune exposure information for the cohort was limited to CMV serostatus. In a later analysis, HLA-associated TCR beta chains were found to be more clonally expanded and to have lower generation probabilities than equally common non-associated chains. Only TCR beta chains were sequenced in this cohort, and the absence of alpha or paired-chain data limited detectable features. Assigning TCR associations to individual alleles was difficult when HLA alleles, especially DR and DQ, strongly co-occurred. According to a later analysis, TCR association rates differed among HLA loci, with DRB1 alleles showing the most associated TCRs and HLA-C alleles showing the fewest. The classifier was reported to diagnose cytomegalovirus status with high specificity and sensitivity in both the original and validation cohorts. Roughly uniform sequencing depth across donors was assumed in presence/absence analyses, although this assumption may not hold. A further reported finding was that TCR beta sequences accurately predicted the HLA-A and HLA-B alleles for most subjects in the first cohort. Because counts were too low, seventeen rarely observed V segments, including chromosome 9 orphons, were excluded from the earlier analysis of about 500 of the donors. At a false discovery rate of 0.05, a later analysis linked 16,951 TCR beta sequences to specific HLA alleles. The authors suggested that the approach could potentially be extended to other disease states and immunological phenotypes. The sequencing pipeline was judged likely to have produced a cluster of highly shared sequence variants as a technical artifact. Because the 87-base-pair reads could not distinguish some IMGT-functional V segments, including TRBV6-2 and TRBV6-3, those segments were excluded. Because HLA typing was unavailable for some donors at each locus, only the typed subset was used in association tests. Three of the identified cytomegalovirus-associated TCR beta chains were confirmed in vitro to be specific for cytomegalovirus antigens. According to a later analysis, most CMV-associated TCR beta chains appeared to be HLA-restricted, and the HLA associations seemed to be driven largely by CMV exposure. Most TCR sequences were observed very rarely across donors, whereas some public TCRs were present in many individuals. In a later genetic analysis, a missense DCLRE1C variant was associated with V-gene and J-gene trimming of TCR beta chains, and the association was replicated in an independent cohort. In an earlier analysis of several hundred of the donors, most TCR beta V segments were observed in productive rearrangements about 87% or about 30% of the time, broadly matching IMGT annotations. A later analysis reported that several top co-occurrence clusters appeared linked to parvovirus B19, influenza, CMV and Epstein-Barr virus.

The cohort comprised 550 to 700 healthy bone marrow donors. At the time of sampling, every cohort member was nominally healthy, though immune exposures that went unrecorded were likely present. The donor tested CMV seronegative, placing the donor among the approximately 360 seronegative members of the cohort. Every donor gave a peripheral blood sample, and the peripheral blood mononuclear cells from that sample were used for TCR beta sequencing. Genomic DNA extraction from the blood cell samples was performed with the Qiagen DNeasy Blood Extraction Kit. Libraries were prepared through the immunoSEQ multiplex PCR assay. For the multiplex PCR, a mixture combining 60 forward primers for TCR Vbeta segments and 13 reverse primers for TCR Jbeta segments was used. A multiplex PCR assay on genomic DNA amplified the CDR3 region of rearranged TCR beta genes. The amplified TCR beta libraries were sequenced on the Illumina HiSeq System as 87-base-pair reads. The study's processing was this. A later analysis tallied roughly 80 million unique TCR beta chains across the 666 repertoires, and about 10 million of those chains were shared by two or more donors. To remove PCR and sequencing errors, raw reads were error-corrected and collapsed into unique sequences using a nearest-neighbor algorithm that merged closely related sequences. Alignment of CDR3 sequences to IMGT reference sequences was used to assign V, D and J gene segments. Each retained sequence needed at least a six-nucleotide match to both a V gene segment and a J gene segment. A rearrangement was called productive if the CDR3 had no stop codons and remained in frame with V and J, and every other rearrangement was called non-productive. Following IMGT convention, CDR3 was defined as the stretch from the second conserved V-encoded cysteine up to the conserved J-encoded phenylalanine. The earlier analysis of some 580 of the donors excluded any sequence lacking an unambiguous match to a single V gene segment. An earlier analysis of under 750 of the donors called V segments functional above 56.7% productive rearrangements and segregating when the between-donor standard deviation exceeded 5%. A statistical classification framework was developed to diagnose cytomegalovirus status using the catalog of TCR beta chain sequences. A later analysis assigned V and J genes by comparing TCR nucleotide sequences with IMGT/GENE-DB human TR gene sequences. Using the TCRdist pipeline, a later analysis assigned CDR3 sequences along with most-parsimonious VDJ recombination scenarios. In a later analysis, each TCR beta chain was defined by its CDR3 amino acid sequence together with its V-gene family, and reads lacking a unique V-gene family were excluded. To address suspected cross-contamination and a sequencing artifact, a later analysis removed approximately 600 highly shared, low-generation-probability nucleotide sequences. In a later analysis, a clonal expansion index was calculated for each public chain from normalized within-repertoire ranks of inferred template counts. Generation probabilities in a later analysis came from a VDJ recombination model fitted to out-of-frame rearrangements, and those results were checked against IGoR. A later analysis scored TCR-TCR, TCR-HLA and TCR-CMV co-occurrence with hypergeometric tests, applying a repertoire-size bias correction to TCR pairs. False discovery rates were estimated in a later analysis by permuting HLA or CMV assignments 20 times. In a later analysis, co-occurring TCRs were grouped with DBSCAN, and TCRdist sequence similarity was added when clustering was performed within HLA-allele-positive subsets. Repertoires with fewer than 30,000 or more than 120,000 public chains, plus five repertoires with anomalous nucleotide sharing, were excluded from co-occurrence clustering. Sourced from immuneACCESS, this table was stored by TCRdb with only in-frame sequences that have V and J called. A share of the clones is absent; for the studies checked, an unresolved V gene accounts for under half, and the remainder has no known explanation. The DNA gave D and trimming, while V, J and clone size come from that table. This sample holds fewer than 150,000 clones; around 70% were observed only once. Around 3.2% of the sample belongs to the ten largest clones.

Regarding this clone: The antigen it binds to is not known. No qualities accompany the bases; no much larger clone lies one base away.

Its CDR3 holds 15 amino acids, cysteine through phenylalanine. CDR3 DNA only is kept here, 45 bases in frame from base 1. Compared with germline, V lacks 5 bases and J lacks 1 base; bases without a gene match: 6. From a lookup of the germline V gene (reference sequence), CDR1 and CDR2 are MNHEY and SMNVEV. In this chain, TRBV27 is recombined with TRBJ1-1; a stretch of 8 junction bases matches TRBD1. This clonotype was sampled from a man between 25 and 39 years old in good health and CMV-seronegative. Sequencing used PBMCs. The nucleotide sequence is TGTGCCAGCAGTCCCTGGGGGACAGGGAACACTGAAGCTTTCTTT. This translates into CASSPWGTGNTEAFF.